One and the same sample provided the 6 T cell receptor beta chains below, sequenced in a study of T cells in women clearing cervical HPV infection. Sequencing was performed with immunoSEQ multiplex PCR; in TCRdb, only in-frame clones are kept and a portion is missing. Recorded for this sample: about 27,000 clones. Sequencing used blood buffy coat. These receptors were obtained from a woman aged 18 to 75 with a cervical HPV16 infection that either progressed to CIN3+ or cleared (not recorded which).

This CDR3 is CSVESPGGATGELFF. The DNA read from the CDR3 is TGCAGCGTTGAGAGTCCAGGTGGGGCCACCGGGGAG. The V and J genes are TRBV29-1 and TRBJ2-2; the D gene is possibly TRBD1 (5 bases). The missing CDR3 end, 3 residues past where the read stops, is filled in from the germline J gene. V lost 3 bases and J lost 4, with 15 bases in between. The CDR3 has 15 residues. Germline loops: CDR1 SQVTM, CDR2 ANQGSEA.

Concerning this clone itself: With the read ending 3 residues before the CDR3 end, the germline J gene is used to fill in that end. The J gene is TRBJ1-1, the V gene TRBV10-2; D gene unclear. CDR3 length equals 15 residues. Deletions cut 0 bases from V and 0 bases from J, with 8 bases between. Germline CDR1 WSHSY, CDR2 SAAADI. The CDR3 spells CASSESHTLNTEAFF. CDR3 DNA, as far as it was read: TGCGCCAGCAGTGAGTCGCACACACTGAACACTGAA.

A remark on this clone: The CDR3 end is not reached by the read, which stops 3 residues before it; the germline J gene fills it in. The J gene is TRBJ2-5, the V gene TRBV20-1, with TRBD2 identical over 7 bases. This CDR3 has 15 residues. From germline, CDR1 is DFQATT and CDR2 SNEGSKA (reference sequence). V dropped 5 bases and J dropped 5; count of bases not matched to a gene: 14. Partial CDR3 DNA: TGCAGTGCTGTGGGTCCCGGGACTATGTTCGAGACC. Encoded protein: CSAVGPGTMFET. The whole CDR3 is CSAVGPGTMFETQYF.

As to this clone: The observed sequence ends 3 residues before the CDR3 terminus, with the missing tail filled in from the germline J gene. This chain connects TRBV6-1 to TRBJ1-1, with D possibly being TRBD1 (5 bases). The CDR3 has 14 amino acids. With 4 bases removed from V and 2 bases from J, the gap between germline ends came to 11 bases. Germline lookup yields CDR1 MNHNS and CDR2 SASEGT. The CDR3: CASSGGLQNTEAFF. CDR3 bases read: TGTGCCAGCAGTGGGGGACTGCAAAACACTGAA.

A word on this clone: The read stops 3 residues short of the end of the CDR3; the missing end is completed from the germline J gene. The chain couples TRBV5-4 to TRBJ2-7; 8 bases fit TRBD2. Germline lookup yields CDR1 SGHNT and CDR2 YYREEE (reference sequence). The junction had 2 bases not matched to a gene; V was cut back by 1 base and J by 5 bases. The CDR3 runs 13 residues. CDR3 DNA (partial): TGTGCCAGCAGCTTGACCGGGGGGGACGAG. It codes for CASSLTGGDE. The whole CDR3 sequence is CASSLTGGDEQYF. The variable domain in full, completed from reference TRBV5-4 and TRBJ2-7, reads ETGVTQSPTHLIKTRGQQVTLRCSSQSGHNTVSWYQQALGQGPQFIFQYYREEENGRGNFPPRFSGLQFPNYSSELNVNALELDDSALYLCASSLTGGDEQYFGPGTRLTVT.

A word on this clone: The CDR3 end falls 3 residues outside the read, so it is completed with the germline J gene. This chain links TRBV11-2 with TRBJ1-4, with D maybe TRBD1 (6 bases). V was trimmed by 5 bases and J by 8 bases, leaving 18 bases between them. The length of the CDR3 is 15 residues. CDR1 is SGHAT and CDR2 is FQNNGV in the germline V gene. CDR3 region: CASSVGGTGWEKLFF. Incomplete CDR3 DNA: TGTGCCAGCAGCGTAGGCGGCACAGGGTGGGAAAAA.